The rows below give T cell receptor beta chains drawn from one sample of a study of blood T cell repertoires in COVID-19. TCRdb's copy holds only in-frame clones and misses some; the assay was immunoSEQ multiplex PCR. Of fewer than 200,000 clones listed, 70% to 90% are singletons. The sample taken for sequencing was peripheral blood. All receptors derive from a man aged 35 to 55 with active or convalescent COVID-19. The conserved cysteine and the conserved F or W are not part of the CDR3 here. Each record gives: CDR3 protein, V gene.

ASSQSNQGGSYEQY	TRBV4-3
ASSQWGRLSDTQY	TRBV23-1
ASSRNRGLNTEAF	TRBV11-2
ASRDTGTGYTGELF	TRBV2
ASKTGSYEQY	TRBV28
ASSSASGGGTDTQY	TRBV5-1
ASSFLGVGTDTQY	TRBV5-6
ASTLSGTGKYEQY	TRBV6-5
ASRDRGYNSPLH	TRBV19
ATSGRGWPTNEKLF	TRBV28
ASSPGLGEAF	TRBV4-3
SVSQGPSYEQY	TRBV29-1
ASSPTADRGRNEQF	TRBV7-2
ASSQASGTGLETQY	TRBV3-1/TRBV3-2
ASSHFRDYSYEQY	TRBV7-9
ATSDRQGVNQPQH	TRBV24-1
SVELRNTEAF	TRBV29-1
ASSLAGRGEAF	TRBV7-2
ASSQMGAGGNTIY	TRBV3-1/TRBV3-2
ASSLHLQGMNSPLH	TRBV5-5
ASSQWALDTEAF	TRBV6-5
ASSFPRGTSLALH	TRBV6-2/TRBV6-3
ASSLDGTNEKLF	TRBV4-3
ASSDRDSGANVLT	TRBV18
ASSTRQSSYNSPLH	TRBV3-1/TRBV3-2
ASSVASQHNEKLF	TRBV9
ASWGQGSYEQY	TRBV27
ASSVATRGPA	TRBV9
ASSYVGGWTDTQY	TRBV19
ASSFDRDLGYT	TRBV2
ASSHQGIGEKLF	TRBV5-1
ASNTDPGFNSPLH	TRBV2
ASSLVLGSPPYEQY	TRBV11-2
SVDPSGYAYEQY	TRBV29-1
ASSPTGTGETGELF	TRBV7-9
AISEGAGQETQY	TRBV10-3
ASESLTDTQY	TRBV9